The 26 T cell receptor beta chains reported below all come from one sample, sequenced in a study of cytomegalovirus exposure and HLA in healthy donors. 13 Jbeta primers and 60 Vbeta primers were used for the PCR. TCRdb's copy holds only in-frame clones and misses some; the assay was immunoSEQ multiplex PCR. The repertoire holds about 150,000 clones, with 79% as singletons. Sequencing used PBMCs. The source is a man aged 50-60 years in good health and CMV-seropositive.

This chain joins TRBV18 and TRBJ2-1; no clear D. Trimming removed 5 bases at V and 8 bases at J, with 13 bases between. The CDR3 contains 13 residues. Per germline, CDR1 KGHSH and CDR2 LQKENI. The chain's CDR3 is CASSDSSSYEQFF. The CDR3 coding sequence is TGTGCCAGCTCAGACTCCAGCTCGTATGAGCAGTTCTTC. Supplemented by reference TRBV18 and TRBJ2-1, the full variable domain reads NAGVMQNPRHLVRRRGQEARLRCSPMKGHSHVYWYRQLPEEGLKFMVYLQKENIIDESGMPKERFSAEFPKEGPSILRIQQVVRGDSAAYFCASSDSSSYEQFFGPGTRLTVL.

The V and J genes are TRBV5-6 and TRBJ2-5; the match to TRBD2 covers 8 bases. With 1 base clipped from V and 4 bases from J, the junction kept 12 bases outside the gene matches. The CDR3 consists of 17 residues. CDR1 is SGHDT, CDR2 YYEEEE, per germline. As DNA, the CDR3 is TGTGCCAGCAGCTTGCCCCCCGCCCGTCTAGCGGGAGAGACCCAGTACTTC. Translated, it gives CASSLPPARLAGETQYF.

This clone was counted once. The chain has TRBV7-6 and TRBJ2-1; 8 bases agree with TRBD2. Germline values: CDR1 SGHVS, CDR2 FNYEAQ. With V trimmed by 5 bases and J by 9 bases, 15 bases remained unmatched. The CDR3 is 16 residues long. The chain's CDR3 is CASSLLPAGETGEQFF. The DNA of the CDR3 is TGTGCCAGCAGCCTCCTCCCAGCGGGAGAAACCGGTGAGCAGTTCTTC.

The J gene is TRBJ1-4, the V gene TRBV5-1, with D uncertain. The germline V and J ends were trimmed by 4 bases and 7 bases, with 11 bases remaining between them. Germline CDR1 is SGHRS and CDR2 is YFSETQ. The CDR3 totals 13 residues. The CDR3 region is CASSPRPGEKLFF. The DNA of the CDR3 is TGCGCCAGCAGCCCCAGACCGGGTGAAAAACTGTTTTTT.

The chain joins TRBV13 to TRBJ2-1; 7 positions agree with TRBD2. The V gene end was trimmed by 1 base and the J gene end by 1 base; junction bases not matched to a gene: 7. CDR1 and CDR2 (germline): PRHDT, FYEKMQ (reference sequence). The CDR3 totals 17 residues. CDR3 sequence: CASSLERTRVSYNEQFF. The DNA for the CDR3 is TGTGCCAGCAGCTTAGAAAGGACTAGGGTTTCCTACAATGAGCAGTTCTTC.

The chain carries TRBV6-6 and TRBJ2-2; 11 bases map to TRBD1. The germline V gene encodes CDR1 MNHNY and CDR2 SVGAGI (reference sequence). V lost 6 bases to trimming and J lost 6 bases; unmatched junction nucleotides: 3. There are 14 residues in the CDR3. The CDR3 DNA sequence: TGTGCCAGCAGCAGGGACAGGGGGGCCGGGGAGCTGTTTTTT. Amino acid sequence: CASSRDRGAGELFF.

The sample holds a few counts of this clone. The V and J genes are TRBV5-1 and TRBJ2-7, with TRBD2 matching 11 bases. The germline V gene has CDR1 SGHRS and CDR2 YFSETQ. The CDR3 spans 16 residues. V lost 0 bases and J lost 4; bases outside the gene matches: 6. CDR3 in amino acids: CASSLAPGLAEYEQYF. For the CDR3, the DNA is TGCGCCAGCAGCTTGGCTCCGGGACTAGCGGAATACGAGCAGTACTTC.

J is TRBJ1-4 and V is TRBV5-1, with D maybe TRBD1 (5 bases). This CDR3 contains 15 residues. Germline V gene sequence: CDR1 SGHRS, CDR2 YFSETQ. Trimming took off 4 bases at V and 8 bases at J, with 18 bases between the two ends. The chain's CDR3 is CASSLAGGYGEKLFF. CDR3 sequence (DNA): TGCGCCAGCAGCCTGGCCGGGGGATACGGCGAAAAACTGTTTTTT.

Of note for this clone: Distinct nucleotide sequences in the sample also encode this CDR3. This rearrangement joins TRBV5-1 to TRBJ1-4; 8 bases align to TRBD1. Germline values: CDR1 SGHRS, CDR2 YFSETQ. J lost 7 bases, V lost 2 bases, and 1 base had no gene match. This CDR3 spans 13 amino acids. Written as DNA, the CDR3 is TGCGCCAGCAGCTTTGGACAGGGTGAAAAACTGTTTTTT. It yields the protein CASSFGQGEKLFF.

The J gene is TRBJ2-7, the V gene TRBV9, with 8 nucleotides matching TRBD2. Germline V lookup: CDR1 SGDLS, CDR2 YYNGEE. The ends lost 0 bases at V and 3 bases at J; junction bases unmatched: 5. The CDR3 totals 15 residues. CDR3 in DNA: TGTGCCAGCAGCGTAGTCCCCACTAGCGGCTACGAGCAGTACTTC. As protein: CASSVVPTSGYEQYF.

This sequence joins TRBV19 and TRBJ2-1; 13 bases agree with TRBD2. There are 14 residues in the CDR3. V was clipped by 3 bases and J by 13 bases; unmatched bases: 6. Germline loops: CDR1 LNHDA, CDR2 SQIVND (reference sequence). The CDR3 DNA sequence: TGTGCCAGTAGTATCGGGACTAGCGGGGAGCAACAGTTCTTC. Amino acids: CASSIGTSGEQQFF.

The chain combines TRBV7-9 with TRBJ1-2, with D possibly TRBD1 on 6 matching bases. CDR3 length: 13 amino acids. The germline CDR1 and CDR2 sequences are SEHNR and FQNEAQ (reference sequence). V was shortened by 5 bases and J by 2 bases, with 9 bases between the two germline ends. The CDR3 spells CASSPTGNYGYTF. The CDR3 nucleotides are TGTGCCAGCAGCCCCACAGGGAACTATGGCTACACCTTC.

The gene calls are TRBV27 and TRBJ1-1; D is uncertain. V was trimmed by 6 bases and J by 4 bases, leaving 6 bases between them. The CDR3 length is 11 residues. Germline V gives CDR1 MNHEY, CDR2 SMNVEV (reference sequence). CDR3 in DNA: TGTGCCAGCAGGTCAGTCACTGAAGCTTTCTTT. The encoded protein is CASRSVTEAFF.

The gene calls are TRBV5-1 and TRBJ2-1; D remains unclear. Germline V gene lookup returns CDR1 SGHRS and CDR2 YFSETQ. Trimming shortened V by 0 bases and J by 0 bases, and 10 bases separated the two germline ends. The CDR3 extends over 16 amino acids. The DNA for the CDR3 is TGCGCCAGCAGCTTGGTTGTGTACACCTCCTACAATGAGCAGTTCTTC. Translated: CASSLVVYTSYNEQFF.

The chain joins TRBV4-1 to TRBJ2-2; D ambiguous. The length of the CDR3 is 13 residues. V was trimmed by 3 bases and J by 4 bases, leaving 6 bases between them. Germline values: CDR1 MGHRA, CDR2 YSYEKL. The CDR3 nucleotides are TGCGCCAGCAGCCACGGTGCCACCGGGGAGCTGTTTTTT. This translates into CASSHGATGELFF.

The chain recombines TRBV5-5 with TRBJ2-7; D ambiguous. V lost 4 bases and J lost 2, with 7 bases in between. Germline-derived CDR1 and CDR2 are SGHKS and YYEKEE (reference sequence). The CDR3 covers 12 residues. In DNA form, the CDR3 reads TGTGCCAGCAGCCCCCCGGCCTACGAGCAGTACTTC. It specifies CASSPPAYEQYF.

The CDR3 protein is CASSNTGTGGVGAQYF. DNA of the CDR3: TGTGCCAGCTCCAACACCGGGACAGGGGGCGTGGGGGCCCAGTACTTC. The chain is built from TRBV27 and TRBJ2-5; 12 bases are shared with TRBD1. Germline assignment: CDR1 MNHEY and CDR2 SMNVEV (reference sequence). CDR3 length: 16 residues. V lost 8 bases and J lost 9; bases outside the gene matches: 16.

This rearrangement joins TRBV28 to TRBJ2-6; 8 bases agree with TRBD1. CDR3 length equals 14 residues. V shed 8 bases and J 1 base; nucleotides not matched to a gene: 1. CDR1 and CDR2 (germline): MDHEN, SYDVKM. CDR3 loop: CASHRGSGANVLTF. CDR3 DNA: TGTGCCAGCCACAGGGGGTCTGGGGCCAACGTCCTGACTTTC.

A few counts support this clone. This rearrangement joins TRBV19 to TRBJ1-1, with D unclear. The CDR3 contains 14 residues. Trimming removed 10 bases at V and 4 bases at J, with 19 bases between. Germline V gene sequence: CDR1 LNHDA, CDR2 SQIVND (reference sequence). CDR3 sequence (DNA): TGTGCCACCTCGGCGGAGGGTATGAGCACTGAAGCTTTCTTT. It specifies CATSAEGMSTEAFF.

The rearrangement uses TRBV11-2 and TRBJ2-1; 7 bases are shared with TRBD2. This CDR3 is built from 17 residues. V trimming: 1 base; J trimming: 1 base; junction bases outside the gene matches: 7. The germline V gene encodes CDR1 SGHAT and CDR2 FQNNGV. CDR3 DNA sequence: TGTGCCAGCAGCTTAGTGGGCGGGAGAGAGTCCTACAATGAGCAGTTCTTC. Encoded protein: CASSLVGGRESYNEQFF.

The chain is built from TRBV20-1 and TRBJ2-3, with 9 positions matching TRBD2. Germline lookup yields CDR1 DFQATT and CDR2 SNEGSKA (reference sequence). The CDR3 sequence is 11 residues long. Trimming took 7 bases from V and 5 from J; bases not matched to a gene: 1. Here the CDR3 reads CSGLAVDTQYF. The DNA of the CDR3 is TGCAGTGGACTAGCGGTAGATACGCAGTATTTT.

The chain recombines TRBV6-5 with TRBJ1-1; D is possibly TRBD1 (6 bases). Trimming shortened V by 5 bases and J by 0 bases, and 10 bases separated the two germline ends. The germline gives CDR1 MNHEY, CDR2 SVGAGI. The CDR3 consists of 14 residues. The CDR3 DNA is TGTGCCAGCAGTAAAGGACAGCTGAACACTGAAGCTTTCTTT. Its translation is CASSKGQLNTEAFF.

The chain is built from TRBV2 and TRBJ2-1, with TRBD2 as a possible D gene (5 bases). V lost 5 bases and J lost 4, with 9 bases in between. Looked up from germline, CDR1 is SNHLY and CDR2 is FYNNEI. There are 13 residues in the CDR3. In DNA form, the CDR3 reads TGTGCCAGCAGTACTGGACTGTACAATGAGCAGTTCTTC. This encodes CASSTGLYNEQFF.

The chain joins TRBV7-2 to TRBJ1-5, with 12 bases fitting TRBD1. This CDR3 has 16 amino acids. V was clipped by 3 bases and J by 7 bases; unmatched bases: 7. The germline V gene encodes CDR1 SGHTA and CDR2 FQGNSA. This chain's CDR3 is CASSLSGTGGYQPQHF. The CDR3 coding sequence is TGTGCCAGCAGCTTGTCCGGGACAGGGGGCTACCAGCCCCAGCATTTT.

The chain couples TRBV19 to TRBJ2-5; D perhaps matches TRBD1 (6 bases). V gave up 1 base and J gave up 3 bases, with 9 bases separating them. Looked up from germline, CDR1 is LNHDA and CDR2 is SQIVND (reference sequence). There are 14 residues in the CDR3. The DNA for the CDR3 is TGTGCCAGTAGTATAGTATACAGGGAAGAGACCCAGTACTTC. This codes for CASSIVYREETQYF.

This chain links TRBV20-1 with TRBJ1-1; D is unresolved. The CDR3 has 11 residues. Trimming removed 5 bases from V and 1 base from J, with 5 bases in between. Looked up from germline, CDR1 is DFQATT and CDR2 is SNEGSKA (reference sequence). CDR3: CSAHGNTEAFF. The CDR3 DNA sequence: TGCAGTGCTCACGGGAACACTGAAGCTTTCTTT.